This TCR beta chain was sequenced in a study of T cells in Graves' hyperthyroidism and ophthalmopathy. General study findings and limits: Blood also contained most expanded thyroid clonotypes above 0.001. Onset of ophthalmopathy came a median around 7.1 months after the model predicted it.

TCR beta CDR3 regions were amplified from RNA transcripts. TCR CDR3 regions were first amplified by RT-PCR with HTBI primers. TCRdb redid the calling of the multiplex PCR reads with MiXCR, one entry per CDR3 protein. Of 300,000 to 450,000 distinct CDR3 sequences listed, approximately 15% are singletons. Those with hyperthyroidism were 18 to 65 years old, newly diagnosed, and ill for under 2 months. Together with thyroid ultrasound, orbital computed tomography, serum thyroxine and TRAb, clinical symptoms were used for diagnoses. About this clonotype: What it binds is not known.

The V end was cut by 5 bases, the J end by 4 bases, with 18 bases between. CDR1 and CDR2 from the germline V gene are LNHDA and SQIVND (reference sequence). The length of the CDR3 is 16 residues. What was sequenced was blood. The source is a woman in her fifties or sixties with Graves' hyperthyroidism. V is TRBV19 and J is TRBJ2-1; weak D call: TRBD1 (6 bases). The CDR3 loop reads CASSVATGLKYNEQFF. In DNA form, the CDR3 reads TGTGCCAGTAGTGTCGCTACAGGGCTTAAGTACAATGAGCAGTTCTTC.